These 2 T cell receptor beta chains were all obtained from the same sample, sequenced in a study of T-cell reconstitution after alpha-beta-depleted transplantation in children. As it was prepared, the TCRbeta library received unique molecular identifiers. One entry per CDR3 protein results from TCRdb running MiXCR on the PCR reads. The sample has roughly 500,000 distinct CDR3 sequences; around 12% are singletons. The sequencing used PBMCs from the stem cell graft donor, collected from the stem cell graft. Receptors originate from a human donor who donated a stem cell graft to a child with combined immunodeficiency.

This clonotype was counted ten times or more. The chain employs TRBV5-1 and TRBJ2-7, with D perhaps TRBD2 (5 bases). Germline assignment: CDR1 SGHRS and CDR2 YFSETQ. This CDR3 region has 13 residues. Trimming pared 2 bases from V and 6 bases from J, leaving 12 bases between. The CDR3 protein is CASSFRGSGEQYF. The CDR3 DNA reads TGCGCCAGCAGCTTTCGGGGATCCGGCGAGCAGTACTTC.

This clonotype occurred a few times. The CDR3 bases are TGTGCCAGCAGGCGGGACAATCGCATCTCCTATAATTCACCCCTCCACTTT. Its protein product is CASRRDNRISYNSPLHF. This sequence joins TRBV11-1 and TRBJ1-6, with TRBD1 as a possible D gene (6 bases). This CDR3 is built from 17 residues. CDR1 and CDR2 (germline): SGHAT, FQDESV (reference sequence). Trimming shortened V by 6 bases and J by 0 bases, and 15 bases separated the two germline ends.